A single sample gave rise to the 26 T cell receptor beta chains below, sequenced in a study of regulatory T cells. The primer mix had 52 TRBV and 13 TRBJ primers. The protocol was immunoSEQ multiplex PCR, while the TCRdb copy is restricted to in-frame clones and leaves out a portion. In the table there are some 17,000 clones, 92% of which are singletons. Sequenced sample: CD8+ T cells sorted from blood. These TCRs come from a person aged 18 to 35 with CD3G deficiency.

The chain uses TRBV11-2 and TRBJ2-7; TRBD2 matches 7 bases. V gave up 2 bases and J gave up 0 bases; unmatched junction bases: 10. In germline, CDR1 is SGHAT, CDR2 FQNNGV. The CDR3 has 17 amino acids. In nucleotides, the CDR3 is TGTGCCAGCAGCTTATATAGTGCGGGAGCGATCTCCTACGAGCAGTACTTC. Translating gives CASSLYSAGAISYEQYF.

CDR3 in DNA: TGTGCCAGCAAGGGCAGCTCTAGCACAGATACGCAGTATTTT. Encoded protein: CASKGSSSTDTQYF. V gene TRBV2 combines with J gene TRBJ2-3; D call uncertain. Germline CDR1 and CDR2: SNHLY and FYNNEI. V was cut by 7 bases and J by 0 bases, with 11 bases left in between. The CDR3 sequence is 14 residues long.

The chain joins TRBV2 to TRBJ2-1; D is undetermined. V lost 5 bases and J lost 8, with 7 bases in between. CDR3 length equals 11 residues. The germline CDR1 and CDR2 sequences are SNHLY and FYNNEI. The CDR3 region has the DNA TGTGCCAGCAGTCGAAGGGATGAGCAGTTCTTC. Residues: CASSRRDEQFF.

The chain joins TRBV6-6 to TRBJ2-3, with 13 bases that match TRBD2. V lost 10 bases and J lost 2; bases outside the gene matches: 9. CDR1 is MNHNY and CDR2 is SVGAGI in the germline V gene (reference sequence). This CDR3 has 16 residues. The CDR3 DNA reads TGTGCCATTGGACTAGCGGGGGCCCTACTCACAGATACGCAGTATTTT. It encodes CAIGLAGALLTDTQYF.

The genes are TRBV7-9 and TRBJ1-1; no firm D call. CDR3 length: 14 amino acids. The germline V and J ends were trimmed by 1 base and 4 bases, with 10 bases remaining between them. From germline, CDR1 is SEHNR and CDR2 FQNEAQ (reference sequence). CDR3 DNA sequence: TGTGCCAGCAGCTTAGTGGCTTCAGGCACTGAAGCTTTCTTT. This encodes CASSLVASGTEAFF.

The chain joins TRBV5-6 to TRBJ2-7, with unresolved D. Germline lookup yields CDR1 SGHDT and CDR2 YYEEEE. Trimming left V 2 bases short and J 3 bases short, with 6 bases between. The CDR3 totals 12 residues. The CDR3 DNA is TGTGCCAGCAGCTTCGCGGACTACGAGCAGTACTTC. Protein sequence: CASSFADYEQYF. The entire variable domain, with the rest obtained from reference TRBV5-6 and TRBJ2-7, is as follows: DAGVTQSPTHLIKTRGQQVTLRCSPKSGHDTVSWYQQALGQGPQFIFQYYEEEERQRGNFPDRFSGHQFPNYSSELNVNALLLGDSALYLCASSFADYEQYFGPGTRLTVT.

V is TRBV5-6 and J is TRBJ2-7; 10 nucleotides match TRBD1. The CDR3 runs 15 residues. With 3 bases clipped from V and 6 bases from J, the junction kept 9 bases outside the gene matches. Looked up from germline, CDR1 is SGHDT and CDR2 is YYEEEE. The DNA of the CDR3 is TGTGCCAGCAGCTCAATGACAGGGGGCGGCTTCGAGCAGTACTTC. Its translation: CASSSMTGGGFEQYF. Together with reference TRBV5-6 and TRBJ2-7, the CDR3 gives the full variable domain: DAGVTQSPTHLIKTRGQQVTLRCSPKSGHDTVSWYQQALGQGPQFIFQYYEEEERQRGNFPDRFSGHQFPNYSSELNVNALLLGDSALYLCASSSMTGGGFEQYFGPGTRLTVT.

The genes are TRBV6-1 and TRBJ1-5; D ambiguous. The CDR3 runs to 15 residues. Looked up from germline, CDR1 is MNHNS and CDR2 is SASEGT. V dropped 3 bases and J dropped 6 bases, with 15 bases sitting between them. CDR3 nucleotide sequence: TGTGCCAGCAGTGAGGGCCTGGGGTTGAGTCAGCCCCAGCATTTT. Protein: CASSEGLGLSQPQHF.

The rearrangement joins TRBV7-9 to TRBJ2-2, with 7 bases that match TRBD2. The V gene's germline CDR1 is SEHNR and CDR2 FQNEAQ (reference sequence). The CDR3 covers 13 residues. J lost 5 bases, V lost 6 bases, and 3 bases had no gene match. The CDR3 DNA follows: TGTGCCAGCAGTTCAGCGGGGACCGGGGAGCTGTTTTTT. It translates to CASSSAGTGELFF.

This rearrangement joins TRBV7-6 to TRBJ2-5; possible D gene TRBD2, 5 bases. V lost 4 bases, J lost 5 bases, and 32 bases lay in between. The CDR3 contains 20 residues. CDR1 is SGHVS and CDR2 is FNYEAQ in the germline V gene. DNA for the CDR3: TGTGCCAGCAGCTCCGCGGCCGAGTCCTACCCGCGGCTTGGCGGGGAGACCCAGTACTTC. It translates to CASSSAAESYPRLGGETQYF. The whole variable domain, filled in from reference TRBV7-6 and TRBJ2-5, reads GAGVSQSPRYKVTKRGQDVALRCDPISGHVSLYWYRQALGQGPEFLTYFNYEAQQDKSGLPNDRFSAERPEGSISTLTIQRTEQRDSAMYRCASSSAAESYPRLGGETQYFGPGTRLLVL.

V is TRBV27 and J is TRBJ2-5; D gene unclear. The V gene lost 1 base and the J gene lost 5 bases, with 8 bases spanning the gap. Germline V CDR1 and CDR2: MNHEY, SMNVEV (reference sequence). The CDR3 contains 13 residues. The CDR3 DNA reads TGTGCCAGCAGTTTATACGTTGGGGAGACCCAGTACTTC. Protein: CASSLYVGETQYF.

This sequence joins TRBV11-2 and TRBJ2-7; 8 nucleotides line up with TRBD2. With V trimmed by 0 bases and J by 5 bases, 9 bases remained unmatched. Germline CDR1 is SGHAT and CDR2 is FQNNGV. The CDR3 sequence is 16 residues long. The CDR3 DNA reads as TGTGCCAGCAGCTTAGATCCGGGGGGGCAGGGCCACGAGCAGTACTTC. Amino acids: CASSLDPGGQGHEQYF.

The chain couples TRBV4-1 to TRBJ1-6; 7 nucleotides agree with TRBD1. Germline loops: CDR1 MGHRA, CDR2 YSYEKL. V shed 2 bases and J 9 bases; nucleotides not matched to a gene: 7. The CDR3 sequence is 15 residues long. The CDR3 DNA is TGCGCCAGCAGCCAATTCCGACAGGGCGGTTCACCCCTCCACTTT. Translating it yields CASSQFRQGGSPLHF.

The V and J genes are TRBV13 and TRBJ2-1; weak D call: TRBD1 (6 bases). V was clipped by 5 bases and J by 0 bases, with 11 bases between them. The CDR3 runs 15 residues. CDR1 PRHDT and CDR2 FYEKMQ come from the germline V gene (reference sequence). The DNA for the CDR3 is TGTGCCAGCAGCCAGGGGCCCAGCTCCTACAATGAGCAGTTCTTC. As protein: CASSQGPSSYNEQFF.

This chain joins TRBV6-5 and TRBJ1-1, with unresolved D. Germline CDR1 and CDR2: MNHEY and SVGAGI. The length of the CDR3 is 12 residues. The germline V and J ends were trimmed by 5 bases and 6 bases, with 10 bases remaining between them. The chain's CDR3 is CASSPGVSEAFF. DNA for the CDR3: TGTGCCAGCAGTCCCGGGGTCTCTGAAGCTTTCTTT.

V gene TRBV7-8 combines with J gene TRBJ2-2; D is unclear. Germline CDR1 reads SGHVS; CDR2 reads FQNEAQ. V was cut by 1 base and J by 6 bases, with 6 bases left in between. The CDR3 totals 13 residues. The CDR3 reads CASSLEGPGELFF. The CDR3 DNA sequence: TGTGCCAGCAGCTTAGAAGGGCCCGGGGAGCTGTTTTTT. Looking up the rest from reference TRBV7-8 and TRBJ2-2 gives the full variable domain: GAGVSQSPRYKVAKRGQDVALRCDPISGHVSLFWYQQALGQGPEFLTYFQNEAQLDKSGLPSDRFFAERPEGSVSTLKIQRTQQEDSAVYLCASSLEGPGELFFGEGSRLTVL.

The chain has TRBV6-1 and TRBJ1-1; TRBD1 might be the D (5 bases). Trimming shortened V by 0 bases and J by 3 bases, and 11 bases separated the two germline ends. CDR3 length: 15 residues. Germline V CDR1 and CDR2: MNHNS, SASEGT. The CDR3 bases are TGTGCCAGCAGTGAAGCGCAATTGGGGGACACTGAAGCTTTCTTT. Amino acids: CASSEAQLGDTEAFF.

DNA of the CDR3: TGTGCCAGCAGCTCGCCGGGACGGGGGGACAATGAGCAGTTCTTC. Residues: CASSSPGRGDNEQFF. The rearrangement links TRBV5-6 to TRBJ2-1; TRBD2 matches at 7 bases. The CDR3 spans 15 residues. CDR1 is SGHDT, CDR2 YYEEEE, per germline. Unmatched junction bases numbered 8, after V lost 3 bases and J lost 5 bases.

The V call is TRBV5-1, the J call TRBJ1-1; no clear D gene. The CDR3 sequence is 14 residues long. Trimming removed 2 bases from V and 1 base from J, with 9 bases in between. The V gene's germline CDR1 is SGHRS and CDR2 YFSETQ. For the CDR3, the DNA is TGCGCCAGCAGCTTATCATTCCCGAACACTGAAGCTTTCTTT. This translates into CASSLSFPNTEAFF.

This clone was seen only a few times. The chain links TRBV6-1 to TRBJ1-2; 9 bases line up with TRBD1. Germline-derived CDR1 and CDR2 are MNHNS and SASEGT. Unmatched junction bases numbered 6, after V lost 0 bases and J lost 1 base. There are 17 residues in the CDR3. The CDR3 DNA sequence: TGTGCCAGCAGTGAAGCGGAGGGACAGGGTTTTAACTATGGCTACACCTTC. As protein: CASSEAEGQGFNYGYTF.

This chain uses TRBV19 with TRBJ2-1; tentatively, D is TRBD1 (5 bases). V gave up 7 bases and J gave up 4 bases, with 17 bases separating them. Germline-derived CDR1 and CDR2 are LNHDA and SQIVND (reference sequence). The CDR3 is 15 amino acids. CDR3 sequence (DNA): TGTGCCAGTATTGGTCGGACAACCTCATACAATGAGCAGTTCTTC. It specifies CASIGRTTSYNEQFF.

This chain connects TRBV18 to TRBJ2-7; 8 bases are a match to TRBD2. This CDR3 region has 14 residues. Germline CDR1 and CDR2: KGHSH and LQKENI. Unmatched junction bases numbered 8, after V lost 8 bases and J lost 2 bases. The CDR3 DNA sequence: TGTGCCAGCGCCGGACGGGGGGGCCCCTACGAGCAGTACTTC. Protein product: CASAGRGGPYEQYF.

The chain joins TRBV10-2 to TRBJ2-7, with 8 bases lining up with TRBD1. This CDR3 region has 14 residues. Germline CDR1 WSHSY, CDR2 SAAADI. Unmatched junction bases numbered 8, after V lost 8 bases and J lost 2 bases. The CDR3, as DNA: TGCGCCAGCCAAGGGCAGGGGGCCCCCTACGAGCAGTACTTC. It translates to CASQGQGAPYEQYF.

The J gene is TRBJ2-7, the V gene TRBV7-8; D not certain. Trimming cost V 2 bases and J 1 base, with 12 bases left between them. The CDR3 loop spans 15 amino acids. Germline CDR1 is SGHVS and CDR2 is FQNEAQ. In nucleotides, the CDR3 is TGTGCCAGCAGCTTACAATTTGATGGTTCCTACGAGCAGTACTTC. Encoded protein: CASSLQFDGSYEQYF.

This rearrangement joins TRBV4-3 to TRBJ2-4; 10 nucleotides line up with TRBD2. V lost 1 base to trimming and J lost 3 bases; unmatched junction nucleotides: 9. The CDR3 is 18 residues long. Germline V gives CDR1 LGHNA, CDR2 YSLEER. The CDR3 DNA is TGCGCCAGCAGCCAAGGGTATAGCGGGGGGTTTGGCAAAAACATTCAGTACTTC. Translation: CASSQGYSGGFGKNIQYF.

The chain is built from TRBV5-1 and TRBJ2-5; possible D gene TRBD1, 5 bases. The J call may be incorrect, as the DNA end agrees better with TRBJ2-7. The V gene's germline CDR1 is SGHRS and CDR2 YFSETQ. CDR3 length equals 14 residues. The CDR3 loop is CASSLGQGTGEQYF. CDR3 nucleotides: TGCGCCAGCAGCTTGGGGCAGGGAACAGGCGAGCAGTACTTC.